The rows below give T cell receptor beta chains drawn from one sample of a study of blood T cells in healthy people across ages. TCRdb reprocessed the 5' RACE reads with MiXCR, giving one entry per CDR3 protein. The data contain 1.5 million to 2 million distinct CDR3 sequences, about 50% of them seen just once; the ten biggest clones take up around 2.1%. The sample consisted of blood. These TCRs come from a woman in her forties in good health. Each CDR3 is given with its conserved first and last residue. Each record gives: V gene, J gene, D gene, clone size, CDR3 protein, CDR3 DNA. D genes are given only for firm matches. A row's size may be missing; if present it is once, few, many or a size class.

v_gene: TRBV7-2
j_gene: TRBJ2-5
d_gene: TRBD2
abundance: once
CDR3aa: CASSLQRGVTRFQETQYF
CDR3nt: TGTGCCAGCAGCCTACAGCGGGGGGTCACCAGATTCCAAGAGACCCAGTACTTC

v_gene: TRBV7-2
j_gene: TRBJ2-3
d_gene: TRBD2
abundance: -
CDR3aa: CASRSSGLAGGPQYF
CDR3nt: TGTGCCAGCAGGTCTTCGGGACTAGCGGGGGGGCCTCAGTATTTT

v_gene: TRBV7-2
j_gene: TRBJ2-7
d_gene: -
abundance: -
CDR3aa: CASSVGRFNGAQYF
CDR3nt: TGTGCCAGCAGCGTGGGACGGTTCAACGGAGCCCAGTACTTC

v_gene: TRBV4-3
j_gene: TRBJ1-6
d_gene: -
abundance: few
CDR3aa: CASSQDSQSSYNSPLHF
CDR3nt: TGCGCCAGCAGCCAAGATTCGCAGAGCTCCTATAATTCACCCCTCCACTTT

v_gene: TRBV5-1
j_gene: TRBJ2-7
d_gene: TRBD1
abundance: -
CDR3aa: CASSSDRDRTCEQYF
CDR3nt: TGCGCCAGCAGCTCAGACCGGGACAGAACTTGCGAGCAGTACTTC

v_gene: TRBV11-2
j_gene: TRBJ1-4
d_gene: TRBD1
abundance: -
CDR3aa: CASSAGTGTEKLFF
CDR3nt: TGTGCCAGCAGCGCCGGGACAGGGACTGAAAAACTGTTTTTT

v_gene: TRBV7-2
j_gene: TRBJ2-3
d_gene: -
abundance: -
CDR3aa: CASSQRTNTDTQYF
CDR3nt: TGTGCCAGCAGCCAGAGGACTAACACAGATACGCAGTATTTT

v_gene: TRBV12-3/TRBV12-4
j_gene: TRBJ2-4
d_gene: -
abundance: -
CDR3aa: CASRRQVSSYGQYF
CDR3nt: TGTGCCAGCAGGCGACAGGTGAGCTCCTACGGGCAGTACTTC

v_gene: TRBV20-1
j_gene: TRBJ1-1
d_gene: -
abundance: few
CDR3aa: CSAFQDTEAFF
CDR3nt: TGCAGTGCTTTCCAGGACACTGAAGCTTTCTTT

v_gene: TRBV7-9
j_gene: TRBJ2-2
d_gene: TRBD2
abundance: -
CDR3aa: CASSPLAGGNTGELFF
CDR3nt: TGTGCCAGCAGCCCCCTAGCGGGGGGGAACACCGGGGAGCTGTTTTTT

v_gene: TRBV18
j_gene: TRBJ1-5
d_gene: -
abundance: -
CDR3aa: CASSPQGINQPQHF
CDR3nt: TGTGCCAGCTCGCCTCAGGGAATCAATCAGCCCCAGCATTTT

v_gene: TRBV18
j_gene: TRBJ2-3
d_gene: TRBD2
abundance: -
CDR3aa: CASSPDTSGATDTQYF
CDR3nt: TGTGCCAGCTCACCAGATACTAGCGGGGCGACAGATACGCAGTATTTT

v_gene: TRBV20-1
j_gene: TRBJ2-3
d_gene: -
abundance: -
CDR3aa: CSARDQLTSTDTQYF
CDR3nt: TGCAGTGCTAGAGATCAGTTAACTAGCACAGATACGCAGTATTTT

v_gene: TRBV20-1
j_gene: TRBJ2-5
d_gene: -
abundance: few
CDR3aa: CSARKRQQKEETQYF
CDR3nt: TGCAGTGCTAGGAAGAGGCAGCAAAAGGAAGAGACCCAGTACTTC

v_gene: TRBV27
j_gene: TRBJ1-2
d_gene: -
abundance: few
CDR3aa: CASSFTATNYGYTF
CDR3nt: TGTGCCAGCAGTTTTACGGCCACTAACTATGGCTACACCTTC

v_gene: TRBV4-2
j_gene: TRBJ2-5
d_gene: TRBD2
abundance: -
CDR3aa: CASSYTPGLGLGETQYF
CDR3nt: TGTGCCAGCAGCTATACTCCGGGACTAGGTCTCGGTGAGACCCAGTACTTC

v_gene: TRBV28
j_gene: TRBJ2-1
d_gene: TRBD2
abundance: -
CDR3aa: CASSSGLAGDSYNEQFF
CDR3nt: TGTGCCAGCAGCTCAGGACTAGCGGGGGACTCCTACAATGAGCAGTTCTTC

v_gene: TRBV2
j_gene: TRBJ2-7
d_gene: TRBD1
abundance: -
CDR3aa: CASSVDRGVYNEQYF
CDR3nt: TGTGCCAGCAGTGTAGACAGGGGAGTTTACAATGAGCAGTACTTC

v_gene: TRBV4-1
j_gene: TRBJ2-3
d_gene: TRBD2
abundance: -
CDR3aa: CASSPLLAGGHIDTRYF
CDR3nt: TGCGCCAGCAGCCCGCTACTAGCGGGGGGGCATATAGATACGCGGTATTTT

v_gene: TRBV7-2
j_gene: TRBJ2-7
d_gene: -
abundance: few
CDR3aa: CASSLSLLDNEQYF
CDR3nt: TGTGCCAGCAGCTTATCCCTTTTAGACAACGAGCAGTACTTC

v_gene: TRBV7-8
j_gene: TRBJ2-4
d_gene: -
abundance: -
CDR3aa: CASSLLGPAGPKNIQYF
CDR3nt: TGTGCCAGCAGCTTACTGGGGCCCGCGGGGCCCAAAAACATTCAGTACTTC

v_gene: TRBV5-1
j_gene: TRBJ2-1
d_gene: -
abundance: -
CDR3aa: CASSLARDKYNEQFF
CDR3nt: TGCGCCAGCAGCTTGGCCCGGGACAAATACAATGAGCAGTTCTTC

v_gene: TRBV7-2
j_gene: TRBJ1-2
d_gene: TRBD1
abundance: few
CDR3aa: CASSLRTGGGYGYTF
CDR3nt: TGTGCCAGCAGCTTACGGACAGGGGGGGGCTATGGCTACACCTTC

v_gene: TRBV7-8
j_gene: TRBJ1-2
d_gene: -
abundance: -
CDR3aa: CASSQEAGAHYGYTF
CDR3nt: TGTGCCAGCAGCCAGGAGGCAGGGGCACACTATGGCTACACCTTC

v_gene: TRBV4-3
j_gene: TRBJ1-2
d_gene: TRBD1
abundance: few
CDR3aa: CASSQEFGQGYYGYTF
CDR3nt: TGCGCCAGCAGCCAAGAATTTGGACAGGGATACTATGGCTACACCTTC

v_gene: TRBV24-1
j_gene: TRBJ2-5
d_gene: TRBD2
abundance: -
CDR3aa: CATSDRAGGKFETQYF
CDR3nt: TGTGCCACCAGTGATCGAGCGGGGGGAAAATTCGAGACCCAGTACTTC

v_gene: TRBV7-9
j_gene: TRBJ2-5
d_gene: -
abundance: few
CDR3aa: CASSSSTRSETQYF
CDR3nt: TGTGCCAGCAGCTCCTCAACTAGGAGCGAGACCCAGTACTTC

v_gene: TRBV27
j_gene: TRBJ1-2
d_gene: -
abundance: -
CDR3aa: CASSRTVANYGYTF
CDR3nt: TGTGCCAGCAGTCGGACAGTTGCGAACTATGGCTACACCTTC

v_gene: TRBV28
j_gene: TRBJ2-7
d_gene: -
abundance: few
CDR3aa: CASSTGRDSAYEQYF
CDR3nt: TGTGCCAGCAGTACGGGCCGGGACTCCGCCTACGAGCAGTACTTC

v_gene: TRBV4-3
j_gene: TRBJ1-2
d_gene: -
abundance: once
CDR3aa: CASSQEGTSGYTF
CDR3nt: TGCGCCAGCAGCCAAGAGGGGACAAGTGGCTACACCTTC

v_gene: TRBV7-3
j_gene: TRBJ2-2
d_gene: -
abundance: -
CDR3aa: CASSFSQGSGELFF
CDR3nt: TGTGCCAGCAGCTTTAGTCAGGGAAGTGGGGAGCTGTTTTTT

v_gene: TRBV27
j_gene: TRBJ1-1
d_gene: -
abundance: -
CDR3aa: CASSFIENTEAFF
CDR3nt: TGTGCCAGCAGTTTCATCGAGAACACTGAAGCTTTCTTT

v_gene: TRBV29-1
j_gene: TRBJ2-1
d_gene: -
abundance: -
CDR3aa: CSATRGLGQETQFF
CDR3nt: TGCAGCGCCACCCGGGGGTTGGGCCAAGAGACCCAGTTCTTC